This record looks at one T cell receptor (beta chain) sequence and its context. No antigen is known for it. The sample originates from a study of cytomegalovirus exposure and HLA in healthy donors. Turning to the study itself: Unique TCR beta sequences numbering 117 million came from about 179 million T cells in an earlier analysis.

General study points: Immune exposure was documented only through CMV serostatus. Cytomegalovirus-associated status was assigned to roughly 160 TCR beta chains.

Primers for the PCR totalled 60 Vbeta and 13 Jbeta. Assay used: immunoSEQ multiplex PCR; TCRdb lists only in-frame clones, some missing. The table shows hundreds of thousands of clones, with 75% to 85% occurring only once. Germline V gene sequence: CDR1 SEHNR, CDR2 FQNEAQ (reference sequence). The CDR3 consists of 14 residues. V gave up 2 bases and J gave up 2 bases, with 9 bases separating them. This sequence joins TRBV7-9 and TRBJ1-2; perhaps TRBD1 as D (6 bases). The sequencing input was PBMCs. The clonotype originates from a woman between 55 and 75 years old in good health and CMV-seropositive. CDR3 DNA sequence: TGTGCCAGCAGCTTAAACAGGGAAAACTATGGCTACACCTTC. Amino acids: CASSLNRENYGYTF.